The entry that follows covers one TCR beta chain sequence. The entry originates in a study of PD-L1 blockade in urothelial cancer. Trimming at V came to 3 bases and at J to 3 bases, leaving 3 bases not matched to a gene. Germline V CDR1 and CDR2: SGHRS, YFSETQ. This CDR3 comprises 16 residues. Noted time point: peripheral blood 6 weeks after treatment start. The table came from immunoSEQ multiplex PCR; TCRdb's copy has only in-frame clones and leaves some out. The profile shows roughly 120,000 clones, approximately 90% of them singletons. Sequences were derived from PBMCs, sampled around atezolizumab (anti-PD-L1) treatment. This TCR was sampled from a man aged 55-75 years with urothelial cancer. The rearrangement links TRBV5-1 to TRBJ2-5, with TRBD2 matching over 15 bases. The CDR3 loop is CASSWTSGGGEETQYF. For the CDR3, the DNA is TGCGCCAGCAGCTGGACTAGCGGGGGGGGCGAAGAGACCCAGTACTTC.